This section outlines one TCR beta chain sequence together with its context. The data stem from a study of technical replicates of blood from several donors. Between the trimmed V and J ends, which lost 0 bases and 2 bases, there was a span of 12 bases. Germline CDR1 reads SGDLS; CDR2 reads YYNGEE. This CDR3 spans 15 amino acids. Measured with immunoSEQ multiplex PCR; TCRdb has only the in-frame clones, and not every one. The sample consists of tens of thousands of clones, around 96% of them appearing once. This sequence originates from a human donor in good health. The chain recombines TRBV9 with TRBJ2-7; D is perhaps TRBD1 (6 bases). The sequenced material came from T cells isolated from PBMCs. This CDR3 reads CASSVDDRRTYEQYF. The CDR3 DNA reads TGTGCCAGCAGCGTAGACGACAGGCGTACCTACGAGCAGTACTTC. Using reference TRBV9 and TRBJ2-7 for the parts outside the CDR3, the full variable domain is DSGVTQTPKHLITATGQRVTLRCSPRSGDLSVYWYQQSLDQGLQFLIQYYNGEERAKGNILERFSAQQFPDLHSELNLSSLELGDSALYFCASSVDDRRTYEQYFGPGTRLTVT.